A single sample gave rise to the 27 T cell receptor beta chains below, sequenced in a study of blood T cell repertoires in COVID-19. The table came from immunoSEQ multiplex PCR; TCRdb's copy has only in-frame clones and leaves some out. Here the sample spans 100,000 to 150,000 clones, 85% to 90% being singletons. Sequencing was done on a sample of peripheral blood. The receptor source for this set is a man aged 45-65 years with acute or convalescent COVID-19.

DNA for the CDR3: TGTGCCAGCAGCTCGTCAGTTGAGCAGTTCTTC. Protein sequence: CASSSSVEQFF. This chain joins TRBV7-2 and TRBJ2-1; D gene unclear. The CDR3 spans 11 residues. V was cut by 4 bases and J by 9 bases, with 7 bases left in between. The germline V gene encodes CDR1 SGHTA and CDR2 FQGNSA.

The chain combines TRBV30 with TRBJ1-2, with a tentative D call TRBD1 (6 bases). The germline V and J ends were trimmed by 4 bases and 8 bases, with 11 bases remaining between them. Germline V gene sequence: CDR1 GTSNPN, CDR2 SVGIG (reference sequence). CDR3 size: 11 residues. CDR3 in DNA: TGTGCCTGGAAGGGGGTCCGCGGCTACACCTTC. Amino acids: CAWKGVRGYTF.

This clone came up once. CDR3 loop: CAWSVQENQPQHF. As DNA, the CDR3 is TGTGCCTGGAGTGTACAAGAAAATCAGCCCCAGCATTTT. V and J are TRBV30 and TRBJ1-5; D unclear. Trimming took off 0 bases at V and 4 bases at J, with 7 bases between the two ends. The germline V gene has CDR1 GTSNPN and CDR2 SVGIG (reference sequence). CDR3 length equals 13 residues.

The CDR3 loop reads CASSQAGVGSYEQYF. DNA of the CDR3: TGTGCCAGCAGCCAAGCGGGAGTTGGGAGCTACGAGCAGTACTTC. The chain employs TRBV7-9 and TRBJ2-7; 8 bases are a match to TRBD2. V lost 5 bases and J lost 3; bases outside the gene matches: 9. The CDR3 has 15 amino acids. Germline CDR1 and CDR2: SEHNR and FQNEAQ (reference sequence).

The V and J genes are TRBV24-1 and TRBJ2-1, with 8 positions matching TRBD1. The CDR3 length is 14 residues. Germline CDR1 is KGHDR and CDR2 is SFDVKD. V gave up 4 bases and J gave up 6 bases; unmatched junction bases: 4. The CDR3 DNA is TGTGCCACCAGTGACCCCGGGACAGGCAATGAGCAGTTCTTC. It is translated as CATSDPGTGNEQFF.

The rearrangement links TRBV7-2 to TRBJ2-7, with TRBD2 matching 15 bases. This CDR3 is built from 16 residues. Per germline, CDR1 SGHTA and CDR2 FQGNSA. Losses at the gene ends were 4 bases for V and 3 bases for J; bases not matched to a gene: 4. The DNA of the CDR3 is TGTGCCAGCAGCTCCCCGGGACTAGCGGGAGGCTACGAGCAGTACTTC. Its protein is CASSSPGLAGGYEQYF.

This chain links TRBV6-2 or TRBV6-3 with TRBJ2-1; 10 nucleotides agree with TRBD2. With V trimmed by 5 bases and J by 8 bases, 12 bases remained unmatched. The CDR3 has 16 residues. Germline V gene sequence: CDR1 MNHEY, CDR2 SVGEGT. CDR3 amino acids: CASSPQREGRLDEQFF. The CDR3 nucleotides read TGTGCCAGCAGTCCCCAGCGGGAGGGCCGACTGGATGAGCAGTTCTTC.

V gene TRBV6-4 combines with J gene TRBJ1-1, with D perhaps matching TRBD1 (5 bases). Germline CDR1 and CDR2: MRHNA and SNTAGT. This CDR3 comprises 14 residues. V lost 3 bases to trimming and J lost 2 bases, with 10 bases between them. Here the CDR3 reads CASSEGLLNTEAFF. CDR3 bases: TGTGCCAGCAGTGAGGGGCTTCTAAACACTGAAGCTTTCTTT.

This sequence joins TRBV2 and TRBJ2-7, with TRBD2 matching over 14 bases. Germline V CDR1 and CDR2: SNHLY, FYNNEI. Trimming took 3 bases from V and 6 from J; bases not matched to a gene: 16. This CDR3 comprises 19 residues. The CDR3 protein is CASSDRVTGLAGVRGEQYF. Written as DNA, the CDR3 is TGTGCCAGCAGTGATAGGGTGACGGGACTAGCGGGAGTACGGGGCGAGCAGTACTTC.

The chain joins TRBV6-2 or TRBV6-3 to TRBJ2-7; D may be TRBD2 (6 bases). Trimming cost V 4 bases and J 6 bases, with 16 bases left between them. This CDR3 is built from 14 residues. In germline, CDR1 is MNHEY, CDR2 SVGEGT. CDR3 bases: TGTGCCAGCAGTTCTACTAGCATCTCGGGCGAGCAGTACTTC. This sequence encodes CASSSTSISGEQYF.

This chain uses TRBV5-5 with TRBJ2-1, with unresolved D. Deletions cut 2 bases from V and 8 bases from J, with 17 bases between. The CDR3 loop spans 15 amino acids. Germline loops: CDR1 SGHKS, CDR2 YYEKEE (reference sequence). CDR3 residues: CASSFVVVLEYEQFF. As DNA, the CDR3 is TGTGCCAGCAGCTTTGTCGTAGTACTCGAATATGAGCAGTTCTTC.

The chain combines TRBV4-1 with TRBJ1-2; D is undetermined. The V end was cut by 3 bases, the J end by 6 bases, with 5 bases between. Germline CDR1 and CDR2: MGHRA and YSYEKL. There are 11 residues in the CDR3. The CDR3: CASSQSHGYTF. CDR3 nucleotides: TGCGCCAGCAGCCAGAGTCATGGCTACACCTTC.

The gene calls are TRBV7-7 and TRBJ2-5; 9 nucleotides agree with TRBD2. After removal of 6 bases from V and 5 bases from J, the junction contained 4 bases not matched to a gene. Germline-derived CDR1 and CDR2 are SSHAT and FNYEAQ (reference sequence). This CDR3 contains 13 residues. The CDR3 protein is CASRTSGRETQYF. The CDR3 nucleotides are TGTGCCAGCAGGACTAGCGGACGGGAGACCCAGTACTTC.

This sequence joins TRBV7-4 and TRBJ2-7; D is undetermined. V dropped 1 base and J dropped 6 bases, with 13 bases sitting between them. Germline V gene sequence: CDR1 SGHVT, CDR2 SQSDAQ. The CDR3 is 14 residues long. This CDR3 is CASSLEEIEAEQYF. The CDR3 region has the DNA TGTGCCAGCAGCTTAGAGGAAATAGAGGCCGAGCAGTACTTC.

This sequence joins TRBV11-2 and TRBJ2-5; D call uncertain. The CDR3 is 11 residues long. Germline V gene sequence: CDR1 SGHAT, CDR2 FQNNGV. V was clipped by 8 bases and J by 5 bases, with 9 bases between them. The CDR3 nucleotides are TGTGCCAGCCTCGAGTTTGAGACCCAGTACTTC. Amino acids: CASLEFETQYF.

V and J are TRBV18 and TRBJ2-2, with 8 bases that match TRBD2. The CDR3 runs 16 residues. With V trimmed by 5 bases and J by 0 bases, 5 bases remained unmatched. Germline V gene data show CDR1 as KGHSH and CDR2 as LQKENI. The CDR3 DNA is TGTGCCAGCTCAGGGGAAGCGGGAGCGAACACCGGGGAGCTGTTTTTT. Its translation: CASSGEAGANTGELFF. Drawing the rest from reference TRBV18 and TRBJ2-2, the complete variable domain is NAGVMQNPRHLVRRRGQEARLRCSPMKGHSHVYWYRQLPEEGLKFMVYLQKENIIDESGMPKERFSAEFPKEGPSILRIQQVVRGDSAAYFCASSGEAGANTGELFFGEGSRLTVL.

This sequence joins TRBV2 and TRBJ1-3; perhaps TRBD1 as D (6 bases). V was trimmed by 4 bases and J by 4 bases, leaving 8 bases between them. The CDR3 has 13 amino acids. CDR1 and CDR2 (germline): SNHLY, FYNNEI. CDR3 in DNA: TGTGCCAGCAGTGGCCAGGGGGGAAACACCATATATTTT. Its translation is CASSGQGGNTIYF.

This clone was detected a few times. The chain combines TRBV25-1 with TRBJ2-7; D is perhaps TRBD1 (5 bases). From germline, CDR1 is MGHDK and CDR2 SYGVNS. V shed 5 bases and J shed 2 bases, with 7 bases lying between them. CDR3 length: 12 amino acids. CDR3 coding DNA: TGTGCCAGCAGTCAGACAGCCTACGAGCAGTACTTC. It is translated as CASSQTAYEQYF.

The chain couples TRBV28 to TRBJ1-2; TRBD1 aligns across 7 bases. Germline V gene sequence: CDR1 MDHEN, CDR2 SYDVKM. The CDR3 loop spans 13 amino acids. The ends lost 6 bases at V and 2 bases at J; junction bases unmatched: 3. The chain's CDR3 is CASSPGQNYGYTF. The CDR3 bases are TGTGCCAGCAGCCCGGGACAGAACTATGGCTACACCTTC.

In this sample, this clone turned up once. The V call is TRBV5-4, the J call TRBJ2-3, with D hard to call. Trimming shortened V by 4 bases and J by 2 bases, and 2 bases separated the two germline ends. The CDR3 has 11 amino acids. CDR1 and CDR2 from the germline V gene are SGHNT and YYREEE (reference sequence). CDR3 bases: TGTGCCAGCAGCCTCACAGATACGCAGTATTTT. Translated, it gives CASSLTDTQYF.

The chain links TRBV12-3 or TRBV12-4 to TRBJ2-2, with TRBD2 identical over 7 bases. The CDR3 contains 13 residues. The V and J ends lost 5 bases and 6 bases, in that order; junction bases with no gene match: 3. CDR3 protein: CASSVGGSGELFF. In DNA form, the CDR3 reads TGTGCCAGCAGTGTGGGGGGGTCCGGGGAGCTGTTTTTT.

V usage is TRBV7-2 and J usage is TRBJ2-7, with D possibly matching TRBD2 (5 bases). The CDR3 spans 14 residues. The germline V and J ends were trimmed by 1 base and 1 base, with 8 bases remaining between them. Germline values: CDR1 SGHTA, CDR2 FQGNSA. The CDR3 DNA sequence: TGTGCCAGCAGCTTAGTTCCGGGGTCCTACGAGCAGTACTTC. Translated, it gives CASSLVPGSYEQYF. Supplemented by reference TRBV7-2 and TRBJ2-7, the full variable domain reads GAGVSQSPSNKVTEKGKDVELRCDPISGHTALYWYRQSLGQGLEFLIYFQGNSAPDKSGLPSDRFSAERTGGSVSTLTIQRTQQEDSAVYLCASSLVPGSYEQYFGPGTRLTVT.

The chain links TRBV15 to TRBJ2-5; a weak D match, TRBD1 (5 bases). Looked up from germline, CDR1 is LNHNV and CDR2 is YYDKDF (reference sequence). This CDR3 comprises 13 residues. V dropped 0 bases and J dropped 5 bases, with 7 bases sitting between them. For the CDR3, the DNA is TGTGCCACCAGCAGAGAATCAGGGGAGACCCAGTACTTC. It yields the protein CATSRESGETQYF.

The rearrangement links TRBV19 to TRBJ2-7; 15 positions agree with TRBD2. The CDR3 is 19 amino acids. Germline V gene data show CDR1 as LNHDA and CDR2 as SQIVND (reference sequence). The V gene end was trimmed by 0 bases and the J gene end by 3 bases; junction bases not matched to a gene: 9. CDR3 region: CASSIESPGLAGGRYEQYF. In nucleotides, the CDR3 is TGTGCCAGTAGTATAGAGAGCCCGGGACTAGCGGGAGGCCGCTACGAGCAGTACTTC. The full variable domain, completed using reference TRBV19 and TRBJ2-7, is DGGITQSPKYLFRKEGQNVTLSCEQNLNHDAMYWYRQDPGQGLRLIYYSQIVNDFQKGDIAEGYSVSREKKESFPLTVTSAQKNPTAFYLCASSIESPGLAGGRYEQYFGPGTRLTVT.

The chain recombines TRBV29-1 with TRBJ1-2, with 11 nucleotides matching TRBD1. The V and J ends lost 0 bases and 7 bases, in that order; junction bases with no gene match: 7. Germline CDR1 and CDR2: SQVTM and ANQGSEA. The CDR3 sequence is 15 residues long. The CDR3 sequence: CSVEDPDRGRGGYTF. The CDR3, as DNA: TGCAGCGTTGAAGATCCGGACAGGGGGCGGGGTGGCTACACCTTC.

The rearrangement uses TRBV5-1 and TRBJ2-5; TRBD2 agrees at 7 bases. The germline CDR1 and CDR2 sequences are SGHRS and YFSETQ. This CDR3 comprises 15 residues. The ends lost 4 bases at V and 1 base at J; junction bases unmatched: 7. The CDR3 loop is CASSTQRGPQETQYF. CDR3 DNA: TGCGCCAGCAGCACCCAGCGGGGCCCCCAAGAGACCCAGTACTTC.

This clone was seen only once. J is TRBJ2-5 and V is TRBV5-6; D is possibly TRBD1 (6 bases). Germline V gene sequence: CDR1 SGHDT, CDR2 YYEEEE. Trimming cost V 4 bases and J 1 base, with 11 bases left between them. The CDR3 is made up of 14 amino acids. In nucleotides, the CDR3 is TGTGCCAGCAGCGCGGACAGCGGCCAAGAGACCCAGTACTTC. It encodes CASSADSGQETQYF. Supplemented by reference TRBV5-6 and TRBJ2-5, the full variable domain reads DAGVTQSPTHLIKTRGQQVTLRCSPKSGHDTVSWYQQALGQGPQFIFQYYEEEERQRGNFPDRFSGHQFPNYSSELNVNALLLGDSALYLCASSADSGQETQYFGPGTRLLVL.